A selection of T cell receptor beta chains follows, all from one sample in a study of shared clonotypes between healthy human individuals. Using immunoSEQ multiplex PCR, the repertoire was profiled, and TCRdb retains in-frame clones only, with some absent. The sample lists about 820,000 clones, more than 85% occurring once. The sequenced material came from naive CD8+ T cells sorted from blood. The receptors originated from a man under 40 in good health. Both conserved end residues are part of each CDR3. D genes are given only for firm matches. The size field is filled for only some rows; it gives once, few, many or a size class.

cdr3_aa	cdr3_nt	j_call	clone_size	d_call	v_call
CASSSAGGFAEQFF	TGTGCCAGCAGCTCAGCGGGAGGGTTCGCTGAGCAGTTCTTC	TRBJ2-1	-	TRBD2	TRBV5-4
CASSLDSNYGYTF	TGTGCCAGCAGCTTAGACAGCAACTATGGCTACACCTTC	TRBJ1-2	-	-	TRBV7-9
CASSVVGQRGSGDTQYF	TGTGCCAGCAGCGTAGTTGGTCAGAGGGGTTCCGGGGATACGCAGTATTTT	TRBJ2-3	-	-	TRBV9
CASSLAGSYGYTF	TGTGCCAGCAGCCTGGCCGGAAGCTATGGCTACACCTTC	TRBJ1-2	-	-	TRBV7-9
CASTRNTEAFF	TGTGCCAGCACCCGGAACACTGAAGCTTTCTTT	TRBJ1-1	-	-	TRBV6-1
CASSEGQDSANVLTF	TGTGCCAGCAGTGAGGGACAGGACTCGGCCAACGTCCTGACTTTC	TRBJ2-6	few	TRBD1	TRBV6-1
CASSPRPGQGNYAQHF	TGTGCCAGCTCACCTAGACCTGGACAGGGGAATTACGCCCAGCATTTT	TRBJ1-5	-	TRBD1	TRBV18
CARLIANTEAFF	TGTGCCAGATTGATCGCGAACACTGAAGCTTTCTTT	TRBJ1-1	-	-	TRBV2
CASSYDPAGPYEQYF	TGTGCCAGCAGTTACGATCCAGCGGGACCCTACGAGCAGTACTTC	TRBJ2-7	-	TRBD2	TRBV6-5
CSAGTGWSEQFF	TGCAGCGCCGGGACAGGGTGGAGTGAGCAGTTCTTC	TRBJ2-1	-	TRBD1	TRBV29-1
CASSQTGGTEAFF	TGCGCCAGCAGTCAAACGGGGGGCACTGAAGCTTTCTTT	TRBJ1-1	-	-	TRBV5-1
CASSIHQGFYEQYF	TGTGCCAGCAGCATTCACCAGGGCTTCTACGAGCAGTACTTC	TRBJ2-7	-	-	TRBV11-2
CASSSISGGTRYEQYF	TGTGCCAGCAGTTCCATCTCTGGCGGGACGCGGTACGAGCAGTACTTC	TRBJ2-7	once	-	TRBV27
CASSSRTADLGNEQFF	TGTGCCAGCAGCTCAAGGACCGCGGACTTAGGCAATGAGCAGTTCTTC	TRBJ2-1	once	-	TRBV13
CAISDPGTVSEQYF	TGTGCCATCAGTGACCCCGGGACAGTCAGCGAGCAGTACTTC	TRBJ2-7	once	TRBD1	TRBV10-3
CASSAGRNTEAFF	TGCGCCAGCAGCGCCGGGAGGAACACTGAAGCTTTCTTT	TRBJ1-1	-	-	TRBV4-1
CASSRLAGGYNEQFF	TGTGCCAGCAGCCGACTAGCGGGAGGGTACAATGAGCAGTTCTTC	TRBJ2-1	-	TRBD2	TRBV6-5
CASSGKRVREETQYF	TGTGCCAGCAGCGGAAAGCGGGTCCGGGAAGAGACCCAGTACTTC	TRBJ2-5	-	-	TRBV28
CASSLVEDPTDTQYF	TGTGCCAGCAGCTTAGTTGAGGATCCCACAGATACGCAGTATTTT	TRBJ2-3	-	-	TRBV7-8
CASKGSREQYF	TGTGCCTCAAAGGGTTCGCGTGAGCAGTACTTC	TRBJ2-7	few	-	TRBV2
CASSQRDRVLAGGKGYNEQFF	TGTGCCAGCAGCCAACGGGACAGGGTGCTAGCGGGAGGAAAGGGCTACAATGAGCAGTTCTTC	TRBJ2-1	-	TRBD2	TRBV13
CSVAGGSNEQFF	TGCAGCGTTGCGGGAGGGTCAAATGAGCAGTTCTTC	TRBJ2-1	-	TRBD2	TRBV29-1
CASSLTSPDEQFF	TGTGCCAGCAGTTTAACTAGCCCCGATGAGCAGTTCTTC	TRBJ2-1	once	-	TRBV27
CASSIVLAGVYEQYF	TGTGCCAGTAGTATCGTACTAGCGGGAGTTTACGAGCAGTACTTC	TRBJ2-7	-	TRBD2	TRBV19
CASSDRTSAQFF	TGTGCCAGCAGCGACCGGACTAGCGCGCAGTTCTTC	TRBJ2-1	-	TRBD2	TRBV7-9
CASSLQGKAYEQYF	TGTGCCAGCAGTTTACAAGGGAAAGCATACGAGCAGTACTTC	TRBJ2-7	-	-	TRBV28
CATNPEGYYNEQFF	TGTGCCACCAACCCTGAGGGTTACTACAATGAGCAGTTCTTC	TRBJ2-1	-	-	TRBV15
CASSIDSGFYEQYF	TGTGCCAGTAGTATAGATTCGGGATTCTACGAGCAGTACTTC	TRBJ2-7	few	-	TRBV19
CASYTGDTEAFF	TGTGCCAGCTATACAGGGGACACTGAAGCTTTCTTT	TRBJ1-1	-	TRBD1	TRBV28
CASSLGTATFEQFF	TGTGCCAGCAGCTTAGGGACCGCGACGTTTGAGCAGTTCTTC	TRBJ2-1	-	-	TRBV7-2
CSVETSEQETQYF	TGCAGCGTTGAGACTAGCGAACAAGAGACCCAGTACTTC	TRBJ2-5	-	TRBD2	TRBV29-1
CASSLTLAGGLDTQYF	TGTGCCAGCAGCTTAACGTTAGCGGGAGGGTTAGATACGCAGTATTTT	TRBJ2-3	-	TRBD2	TRBV7-3
CASKRGVGNQPQHF	TGTGCCAGCAAAAGGGGAGTGGGCAATCAGCCCCAGCATTTT	TRBJ1-5	-	-	TRBV27
CSVDKTSGREEQFF	TGCAGCGTTGACAAGACTAGCGGGAGAGAGGAGCAGTTCTTC	TRBJ2-1	-	TRBD2	TRBV29-1
CASSLGAQTYEQYF	TGTGCCAGCAGCCTGGGGGCGCAGACCTACGAGCAGTACTTC	TRBJ2-7	-	-	TRBV5-6
CASSVGGGIATNEKLFF	TGTGCCAGCAGCGTAGGAGGCGGCATTGCAACTAATGAAAAACTGTTTTTT	TRBJ1-4	-	-	TRBV9
CASSLDPGPGPGAQETQYF	TGTGCCAGCAGCTTAGATCCTGGGCCGGGGCCCGGGGCCCAAGAGACCCAGTACTTC	TRBJ2-5	-	-	TRBV7-6
CASTSHGASGYTF	TGTGCCAGCACTTCCCACGGGGCGTCGGGCTACACCTTC	TRBJ1-2	few	-	TRBV9
CASSLSWTGNYEQYF	TGTGCCAGCAGTCTGTCGTGGACAGGGAACTACGAGCAGTACTTC	TRBJ2-7	-	TRBD1	TRBV5-4
CASSSTGAPGEKLFF	TGTGCCAGCAGCTCAACAGGGGCTCCGGGTGAAAAACTGTTTTTT	TRBJ1-4	-	TRBD1	TRBV7-9
CASSYLGLAGNEQFF	TGTGCCAGCAGTTACTTGGGACTAGCGGGTAATGAGCAGTTCTTC	TRBJ2-1	-	TRBD2	TRBV6-5
CASSQVASGNNEQFF	TGCGCCAGCAGCCAAGTAGCTAGCGGAAACAATGAGCAGTTCTTC	TRBJ2-1	-	TRBD2	TRBV4-1
CASSRDRTDTQYF	TGCGCCAGCAGCCGGGACAGGACAGATACGCAGTATTTT	TRBJ2-3	-	TRBD1	TRBV5-1
CASSLGGVGTGELFF	TGCGCCAGCAGCTTGGGAGGGGTTGGCACCGGGGAGCTGTTTTTT	TRBJ2-2	-	-	TRBV5-1
CASSFRNQPQHF	TGTGCCAGCAGTTTTCGGAATCAGCCCCAGCATTTT	TRBJ1-5	few	-	TRBV28
CASSHPQTDYGYTF	TGTGCCAGCAGTCATCCACAGACAGACTATGGCTACACCTTC	TRBJ1-2	-	-	TRBV7-9
CASSHTGTGTDTQYF	TGTGCCAGCAGCCACACCGGGACAGGAACAGATACGCAGTATTTT	TRBJ2-3	-	TRBD1	TRBV7-9
CASSWGQPGEGYTF	TGTGCCAGCAGCTGGGGACAACCGGGGGAGGGCTACACCTTC	TRBJ1-2	-	-	TRBV7-2
CASSLDVSYEQYF	TGCGCCAGCAGCTTGGACGTCTCCTACGAGCAGTACTTC	TRBJ2-7	-	-	TRBV5-1
CATSRSPGQNIYEQYF	TGTGCCACCAGCAGATCACCGGGACAGAACATCTACGAGCAGTACTTC	TRBJ2-7	once	TRBD1	TRBV15
CASSDGSGGTEAFF	TGCGCCAGCAGCGACGGGTCAGGGGGCACTGAAGCTTTCTTT	TRBJ1-1	-	TRBD1	TRBV10-1
CASRLAGGSYEQYF	TGTGCCAGCAGACTAGCGGGAGGGTCCTACGAGCAGTACTTC	TRBJ2-7	-	TRBD2	TRBV27